Following are 13 T cell receptor beta chains from one sample sequenced in a study of identical twins. One entry per CDR3 protein results from TCRdb running MiXCR on the 5' RACE reads. This sample has about 520,000 distinct CDR3 sequences, with around 20% found just once. This sample was shared with a second study, whose subject was T cells expressing NK-cell markers.

Sequenced: CD4+ T cells sorted from blood. The receptors come from a woman younger than 30 in good health.

The chain links TRBV11-3 to TRBJ2-3; the match to TRBD2 covers 7 bases. Losses at the gene ends were 1 base for V and 4 bases for J; bases not matched to a gene: 8. CDR1 is SGHNT, CDR2 YENEEA, per germline. This CDR3 has 16 amino acids. The CDR3: CASSLGSGTWADTQYF. CDR3 in DNA: TGTGCCAGCAGCTTAGGGAGCGGGACCTGGGCAGATACGCAGTATTTT.

Written as DNA, the CDR3 is TGTGCCAGTAGCGAACTAGCGGGAGAAAGGACAAATGAGCAGTTCTTC. Encoded protein: CASSELAGERTNEQFF. The J gene is TRBJ2-1, the V gene TRBV19; 11 nucleotides align to TRBD2. The V and J ends lost 6 bases and 7 bases, in that order; junction bases with no gene match: 11. The CDR3 is 16 amino acids. Germline V lookup: CDR1 LNHDA, CDR2 SQIVND (reference sequence).

The DNA of the CDR3 is TGTGCCACCAGCACCCTCTCGGGCAGCGACAATGAGCAGTTCTTC. It specifies CATSTLSGSDNEQFF. The V gene is TRBV15, the J gene TRBJ2-1; no clear D gene. Trimming cost V 4 bases and J 5 bases, with 15 bases left between them. Germline lookup yields CDR1 LNHNV and CDR2 YYDKDF (reference sequence). CDR3 length: 15 residues.

The table lists this clonotype with many counts. The J gene is TRBJ2-2, the V gene TRBV20-1; perhaps TRBD1 as D (6 bases). Germline loops: CDR1 DFQATT, CDR2 SNEGSKA (reference sequence). The CDR3 is 12 amino acids. V gave up 3 bases and J gave up 8 bases, with 10 bases separating them. This chain's CDR3 is CSARMGAGELFF. DNA for the CDR3: TGCAGTGCTAGGATGGGGGCAGGGGAGCTGTTTTTT.

A few counts support this clonotype. The chain couples TRBV4-2 to TRBJ1-1; D possibly corresponds to TRBD1 (5 bases). Germline V gene sequence: CDR1 LGHNA, CDR2 YNFKEQ. This CDR3 spans 19 amino acids. V lost 4 bases, J lost 3 bases, and 27 bases lay in between. The CDR3 spells CASSPRWNGRGARDTEAFF. CDR3 in DNA: TGTGCCAGCAGCCCGAGGTGGAATGGTAGGGGCGCCCGGGACACTGAAGCTTTCTTT.

At least ten counts were recorded for this clonotype. The chain joins TRBV20-1 to TRBJ1-2; 7 nucleotides align to TRBD1. V was pared by 3 bases and J by 6 bases, with 4 bases of the junction left unmatched. The CDR3 has 12 residues. Germline V gene lookup returns CDR1 DFQATT and CDR2 SNEGSKA (reference sequence). The CDR3 sequence: CSASRGANGYTF. The DNA for the CDR3 is TGCAGTGCTAGCAGGGGGGCGAATGGCTACACCTTC.

The sample holds a few counts of this clonotype. The rearrangement uses TRBV10-1 and TRBJ2-7; a weak D match, TRBD2 (6 bases). Trimming took off 3 bases at V and 0 bases at J, with 15 bases between the two ends. Germline loops: CDR1 WNHNN, CDR2 SYGVQD (reference sequence). This CDR3 is built from 16 residues. CDR3 in amino acids: CASSDLRDWSSYEQYF. For the CDR3, the DNA is TGCGCCAGCAGTGATCTCCGGGACTGGAGCTCCTACGAGCAGTACTTC.

This chain links TRBV6-1 with TRBJ1-6; no clear D gene. This CDR3 has 13 residues. Germline V gene lookup returns CDR1 MNHNS and CDR2 SASEGT. Trimming cost V 7 bases and J 10 bases, with 14 bases left between them. CDR3 sequence reads: CASTRGKRSPLHF. CDR3 bases: TGTGCCAGCACCCGGGGAAAACGCTCACCCCTCCACTTT.

At least ten counts were recorded for this clonotype. The CDR3 is CSAHRTTPANTEAFF. The DNA of the CDR3 is TGCAGTGCCCACCGAACGACTCCAGCGAACACTGAAGCTTTCTTT. The rearrangement links TRBV20-1 to TRBJ1-1; no clear D. Per the germline V gene, CDR1 is DFQATT and CDR2 is SNEGSKA (reference sequence). The CDR3 length is 15 residues. Trimming shortened V by 6 bases and J by 1 base, and 18 bases separated the two germline ends.

This clonotype was seen a few times. The CDR3 coding sequence is TGCGCCAGCAGCTTGGAAGTAGGCGGGGACACTGAAGCTTTCTTT. Protein product: CASSLEVGGDTEAFF. The chain combines TRBV5-1 with TRBJ1-1, with D uncertain. This CDR3 region has 15 residues. CDR1 and CDR2 from the germline V gene are SGHRS and YFSETQ. V was clipped by 0 bases and J by 3 bases, with 12 bases between them.

The J gene is TRBJ2-7, the V gene TRBV24-1; possibly TRBD1 or TRBD2 for D (5 bases each). The CDR3 is 14 residues long. Trimming removed 1 base at V and 6 bases at J, with 12 bases between. CDR1 KGHDR and CDR2 SFDVKD come from the germline V gene. DNA for the CDR3: TGTGCCACCAGTGATTTTGGGGGAGTGAGCGAGCAGTACTTC. Translated: CATSDFGGVSEQYF.

There are a few counts of this clonotype. The V call is TRBV5-1, the J call TRBJ2-3; weak D call: TRBD2 (6 bases). Germline V CDR1 and CDR2: SGHRS, YFSETQ. The CDR3 has 15 amino acids. V dropped 1 base and J dropped 3 bases, with 12 bases sitting between them. CDR3 region: CASSLPGERTDTQYF. The CDR3, as DNA: TGCGCCAGCAGCTTGCCGGGGGAGCGGACAGATACGCAGTATTTT.

The chain joins TRBV20-1 to TRBJ2-7; perhaps TRBD1 as D (5 bases). The CDR3 spans 14 residues. The germline CDR1 and CDR2 sequences are DFQATT and SNEGSKA (reference sequence). V shed 5 bases and J shed 2 bases, with 16 bases lying between them. CDR3 in DNA: TGCAGTGCTCTTTTTAATGGGGCGACCTACGAGCAGTACTTC. Its protein product is CSALFNGATYEQYF.